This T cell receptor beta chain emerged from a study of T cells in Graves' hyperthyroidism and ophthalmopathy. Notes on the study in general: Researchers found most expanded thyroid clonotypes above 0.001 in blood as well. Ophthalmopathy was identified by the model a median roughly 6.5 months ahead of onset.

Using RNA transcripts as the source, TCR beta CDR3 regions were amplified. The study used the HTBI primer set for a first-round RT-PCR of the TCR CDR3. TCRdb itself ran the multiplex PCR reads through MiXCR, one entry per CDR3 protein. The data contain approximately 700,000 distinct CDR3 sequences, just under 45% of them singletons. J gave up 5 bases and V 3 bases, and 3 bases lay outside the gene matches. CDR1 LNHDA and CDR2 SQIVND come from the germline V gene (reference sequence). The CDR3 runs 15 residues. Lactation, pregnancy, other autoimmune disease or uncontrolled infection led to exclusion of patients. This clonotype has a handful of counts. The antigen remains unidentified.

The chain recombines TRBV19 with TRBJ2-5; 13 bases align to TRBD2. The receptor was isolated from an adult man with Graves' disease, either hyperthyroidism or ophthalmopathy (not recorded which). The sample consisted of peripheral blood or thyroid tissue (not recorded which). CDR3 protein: CASSMGTSGMETQYF. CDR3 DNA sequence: TGTGCCAGTAGTATGGGGACTAGCGGGATGGAGACCCAGTACTTC.